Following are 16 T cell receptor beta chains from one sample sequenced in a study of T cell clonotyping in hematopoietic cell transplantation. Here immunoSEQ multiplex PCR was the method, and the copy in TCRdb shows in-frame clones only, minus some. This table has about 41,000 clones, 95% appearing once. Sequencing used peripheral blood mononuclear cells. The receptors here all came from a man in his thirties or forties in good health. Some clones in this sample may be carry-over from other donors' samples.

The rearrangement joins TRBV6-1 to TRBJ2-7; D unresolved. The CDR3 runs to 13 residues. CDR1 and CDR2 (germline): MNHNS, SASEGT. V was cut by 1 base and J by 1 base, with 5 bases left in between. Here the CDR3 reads CASSEVDSYEQYF. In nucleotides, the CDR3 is TGTGCCAGCAGTGAAGTAGATTCCTACGAGCAGTACTTC.

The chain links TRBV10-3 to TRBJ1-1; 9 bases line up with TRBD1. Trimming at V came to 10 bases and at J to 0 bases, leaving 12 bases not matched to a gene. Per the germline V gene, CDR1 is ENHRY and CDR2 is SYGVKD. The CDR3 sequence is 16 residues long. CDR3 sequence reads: CATSGTGFQLNTEAFF. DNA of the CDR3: TGTGCCACCTCCGGGACAGGGTTCCAATTGAACACTGAAGCTTTCTTT.

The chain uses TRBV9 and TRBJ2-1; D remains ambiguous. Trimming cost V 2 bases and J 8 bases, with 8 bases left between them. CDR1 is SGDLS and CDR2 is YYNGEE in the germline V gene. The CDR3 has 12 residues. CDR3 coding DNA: TGTGCCAGCAGCGTCCCCGATGATGAGCAGTTCTTC. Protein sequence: CASSVPDDEQFF.

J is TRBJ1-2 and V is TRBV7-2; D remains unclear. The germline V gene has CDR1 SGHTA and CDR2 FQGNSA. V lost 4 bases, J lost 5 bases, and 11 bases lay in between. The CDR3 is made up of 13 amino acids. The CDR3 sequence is CASSSKGGYGYTF. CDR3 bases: TGTGCCAGCAGCTCTAAAGGAGGGTATGGCTACACCTTC.

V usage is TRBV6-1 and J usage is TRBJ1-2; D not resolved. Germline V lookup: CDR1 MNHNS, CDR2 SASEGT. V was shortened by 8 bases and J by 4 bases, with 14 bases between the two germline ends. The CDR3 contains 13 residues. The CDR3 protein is CASRSDGGYGYTF. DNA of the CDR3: TGTGCCAGCCGTTCGGACGGTGGCTATGGCTACACCTTC.

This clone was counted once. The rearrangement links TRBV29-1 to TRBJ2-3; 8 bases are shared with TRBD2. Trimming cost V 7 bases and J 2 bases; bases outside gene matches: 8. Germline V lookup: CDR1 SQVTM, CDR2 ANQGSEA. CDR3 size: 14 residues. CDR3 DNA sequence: TGCAGCGCGATGAGCGGGGGACCCACAGATACGCAGTATTTT. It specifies CSAMSGGPTDTQYF.

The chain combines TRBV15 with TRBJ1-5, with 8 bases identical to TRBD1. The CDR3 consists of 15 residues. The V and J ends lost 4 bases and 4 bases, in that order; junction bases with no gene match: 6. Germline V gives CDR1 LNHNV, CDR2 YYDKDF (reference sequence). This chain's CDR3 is CATSIYRQGNQPQHF. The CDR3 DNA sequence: TGTGCCACCAGCATTTATCGACAGGGGAATCAGCCCCAGCATTTT. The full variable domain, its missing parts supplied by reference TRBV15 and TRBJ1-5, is DAMVIQNPRYQVTQFGKPVTLSCSQTLNHNVMYWYQQKSSQAPKLLFHYYDKDFNNEADTPDNFQSRRPNTSFCFLDIRSPGLGDTAMYLCATSIYRQGNQPQHFGDGTRLSIL.

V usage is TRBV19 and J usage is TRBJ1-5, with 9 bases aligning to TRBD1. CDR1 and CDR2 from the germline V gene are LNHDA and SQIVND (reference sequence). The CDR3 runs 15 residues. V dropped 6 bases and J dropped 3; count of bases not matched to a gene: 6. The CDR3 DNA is TGTGCCAGTAGGACACAGGGGGCCCCCAATCAGCCCCAGCATTTT. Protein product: CASRTQGAPNQPQHF.

CDR3 amino acids: CASSDPNQPQHF. The CDR3 bases are TGTGCCAGCAGTGACCCAAATCAGCCCCAGCATTTT. This chain uses TRBV6-1 with TRBJ1-5; D gene unclear. V was cut by 3 bases and J by 4 bases, with 4 bases left in between. The germline gives CDR1 MNHNS, CDR2 SASEGT. This CDR3 contains 12 residues.

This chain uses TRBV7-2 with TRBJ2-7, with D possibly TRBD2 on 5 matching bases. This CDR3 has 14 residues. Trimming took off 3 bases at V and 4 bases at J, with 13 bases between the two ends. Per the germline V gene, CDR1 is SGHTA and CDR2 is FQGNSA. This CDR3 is CASSLDSLSYEQYF. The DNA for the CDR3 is TGTGCCAGCAGCTTGGACTCGCTTAGTTACGAGCAGTACTTC.

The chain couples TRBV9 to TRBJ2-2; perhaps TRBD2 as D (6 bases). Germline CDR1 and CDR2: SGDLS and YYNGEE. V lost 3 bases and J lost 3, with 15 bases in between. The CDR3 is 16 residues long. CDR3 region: CASSDDGSRYTGELFF. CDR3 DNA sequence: TGTGCCAGCAGCGACGACGGGAGCCGTTACACCGGGGAGCTGTTTTTT.

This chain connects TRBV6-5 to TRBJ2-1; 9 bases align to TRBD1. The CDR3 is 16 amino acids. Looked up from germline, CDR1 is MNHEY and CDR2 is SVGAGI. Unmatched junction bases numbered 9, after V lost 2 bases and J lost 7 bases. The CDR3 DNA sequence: TGTGCCAGCAGTTACCGGACAGGGGTTATCGGGAATGAGCAGTTCTTC. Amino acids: CASSYRTGVIGNEQFF.

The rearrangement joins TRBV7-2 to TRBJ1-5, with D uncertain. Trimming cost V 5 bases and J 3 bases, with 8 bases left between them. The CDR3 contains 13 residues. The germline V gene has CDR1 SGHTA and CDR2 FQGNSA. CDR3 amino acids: CASSVIINQPQHF. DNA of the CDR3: TGTGCCAGCAGCGTGATCATCAATCAGCCCCAGCATTTT.

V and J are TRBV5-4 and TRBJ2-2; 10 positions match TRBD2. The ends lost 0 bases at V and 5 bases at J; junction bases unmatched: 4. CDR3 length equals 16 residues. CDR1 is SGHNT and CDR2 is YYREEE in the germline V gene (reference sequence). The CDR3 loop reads CASSLGLAGVTGELFF. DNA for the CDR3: TGTGCCAGCAGCTTGGGTCTAGCGGGAGTTACCGGGGAGCTGTTTTTT.

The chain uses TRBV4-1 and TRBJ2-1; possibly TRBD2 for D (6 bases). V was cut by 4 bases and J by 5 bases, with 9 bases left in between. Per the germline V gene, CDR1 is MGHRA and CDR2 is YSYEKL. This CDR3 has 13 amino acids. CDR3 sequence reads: CASSPRRDNEQFF. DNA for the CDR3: TGCGCCAGCAGCCCGAGGAGGGACAATGAGCAGTTCTTC.

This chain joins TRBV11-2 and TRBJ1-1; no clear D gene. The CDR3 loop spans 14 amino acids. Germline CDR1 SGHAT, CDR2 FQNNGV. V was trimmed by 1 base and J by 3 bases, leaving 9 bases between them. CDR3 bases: TGTGCCAGCAGCTTAGCCGGATGGGACACTGAAGCTTTCTTT. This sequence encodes CASSLAGWDTEAFF. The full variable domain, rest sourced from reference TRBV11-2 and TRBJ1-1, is EAGVAQSPRYKIIEKRQSVAFWCNPISGHATLYWYQQILGQGPKLLIQFQNNGVVDDSQLPKDRFSAERLKGVDSTLKIQPAKLEDSAVYLCASSLAGWDTEAFFGQGTRLTVV.